This T cell receptor (beta chain) was sequenced during a study of blood T cell repertoires in COVID-19. V was shortened by 7 bases and J by 5 bases, with 15 bases between the two germline ends. CDR1 GTSNPN and CDR2 SVGIG come from the germline V gene (reference sequence). The CDR3 contains 12 residues. Original methodology: Amplified reference gene primers provided the basis for estimating nucleated cell counts. Sequencing was performed with immunoSEQ multiplex PCR; in TCRdb, only in-frame clones are kept and a portion is missing. The V and J calls and the clone size are those of that table, but D and trimming were determined from the DNA. Among fewer than 65,000 clones listed, about 85% were seen once.

The clonotype comes from a human donor with acute or convalescent COVID-19. The donor label of this sample is uncertain. The chain uses TRBV30 and TRBJ2-7, with D perhaps matching TRBD1 (5 bases). Sequences were obtained from peripheral blood. CDR3 nucleotides: TGTGCCTCTCACCAGGGTGGCGACGAGCAGTACTTC. Translating gives CASHQGGDEQYF.